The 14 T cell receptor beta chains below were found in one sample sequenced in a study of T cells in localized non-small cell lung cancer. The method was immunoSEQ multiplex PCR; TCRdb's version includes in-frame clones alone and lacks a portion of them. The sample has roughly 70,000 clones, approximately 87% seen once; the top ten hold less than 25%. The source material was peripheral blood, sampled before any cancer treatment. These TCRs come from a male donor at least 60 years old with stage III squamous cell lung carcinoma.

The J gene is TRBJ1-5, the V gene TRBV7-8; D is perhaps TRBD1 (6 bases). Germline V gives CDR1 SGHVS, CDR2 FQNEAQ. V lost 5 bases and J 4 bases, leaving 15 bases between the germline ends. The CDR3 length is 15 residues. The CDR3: CASSPGGRRNQPQHF. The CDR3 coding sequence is TGTGCCAGCAGCCCTGGGGGCAGAAGGAATCAGCCCCAGCATTTT.

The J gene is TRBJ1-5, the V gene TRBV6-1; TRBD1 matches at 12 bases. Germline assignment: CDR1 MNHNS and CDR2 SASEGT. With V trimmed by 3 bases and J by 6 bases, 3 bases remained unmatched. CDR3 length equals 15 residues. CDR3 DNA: TGTGCCAGCAGTGAGGGACAGGGGGCGTTTCAGCCCCAGCATTTT. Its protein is CASSEGQGAFQPQHF.

CDR3 bases: TGTGCCAGCAGTGAACCGAGGTCAACTAATGAAAAACTGTTTTTT. This gives the protein CASSEPRSTNEKLFF. The genes are TRBV25-1 and TRBJ1-4, with D uncertain. V was shortened by 2 bases and J by 0 bases, with 7 bases between the two germline ends. CDR1 MGHDK and CDR2 SYGVNS come from the germline V gene. CDR3 size: 15 residues.

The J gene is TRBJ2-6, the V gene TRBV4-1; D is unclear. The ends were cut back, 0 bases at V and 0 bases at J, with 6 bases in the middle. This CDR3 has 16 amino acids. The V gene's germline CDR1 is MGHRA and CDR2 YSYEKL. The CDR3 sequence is CASSQDRNSGANVLTF. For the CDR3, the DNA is TGCGCCAGCAGCCAAGACCGAAACTCTGGGGCCAACGTCCTGACTTTC.

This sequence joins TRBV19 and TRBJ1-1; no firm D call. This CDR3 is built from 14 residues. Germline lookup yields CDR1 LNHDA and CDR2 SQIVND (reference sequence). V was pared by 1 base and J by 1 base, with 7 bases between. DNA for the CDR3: TGTGCCAGTAGTATAGGAGGGCAGAACACTGAAGCTTTCTTT. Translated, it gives CASSIGGQNTEAFF. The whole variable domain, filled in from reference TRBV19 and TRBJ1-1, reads DGGITQSPKYLFRKEGQNVTLSCEQNLNHDAMYWYRQDPGQGLRLIYYSQIVNDFQKGDIAEGYSVSREKKESFPLTVTSAQKNPTAFYLCASSIGGQNTEAFFGQGTRLTVV.

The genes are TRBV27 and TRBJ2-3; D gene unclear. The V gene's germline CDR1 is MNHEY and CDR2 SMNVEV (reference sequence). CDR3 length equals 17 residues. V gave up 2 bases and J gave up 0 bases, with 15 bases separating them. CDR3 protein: CASSLRIGATSTDTQYF. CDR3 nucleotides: TGTGCCAGCAGTTTACGTATCGGTGCAACTAGCACAGATACGCAGTATTTT.

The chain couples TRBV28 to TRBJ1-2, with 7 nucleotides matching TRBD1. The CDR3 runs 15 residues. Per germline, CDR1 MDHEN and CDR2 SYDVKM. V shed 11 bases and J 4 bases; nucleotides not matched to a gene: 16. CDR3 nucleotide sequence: TGTGCCTCAGAGACCCAGGGGGTAAAAAGCTATGGCTACACCTTC. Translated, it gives CASETQGVKSYGYTF.

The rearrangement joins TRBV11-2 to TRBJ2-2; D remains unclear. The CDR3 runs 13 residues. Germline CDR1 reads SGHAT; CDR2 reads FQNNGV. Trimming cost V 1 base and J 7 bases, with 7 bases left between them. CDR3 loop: CASSLGPGGELFF. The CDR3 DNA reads TGTGCCAGCAGCTTAGGCCCGGGCGGGGAGCTGTTTTTT.

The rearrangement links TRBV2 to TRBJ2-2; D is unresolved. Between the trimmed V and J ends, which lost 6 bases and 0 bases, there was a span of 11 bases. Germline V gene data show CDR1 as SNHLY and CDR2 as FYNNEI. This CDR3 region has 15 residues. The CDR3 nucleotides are TGTGCCAGCAGGGCGGTCTCGTCGAACACCGGGGAGCTGTTTTTT. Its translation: CASRAVSSNTGELFF.

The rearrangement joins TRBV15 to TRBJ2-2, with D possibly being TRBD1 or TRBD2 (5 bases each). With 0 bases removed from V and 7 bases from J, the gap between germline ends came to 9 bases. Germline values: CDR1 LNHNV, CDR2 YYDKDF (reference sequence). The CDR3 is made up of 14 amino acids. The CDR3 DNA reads TGTGCCACCAGCAGAGATCGAGGGGACGGGGAGCTGTTTTTT. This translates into CATSRDRGDGELFF.

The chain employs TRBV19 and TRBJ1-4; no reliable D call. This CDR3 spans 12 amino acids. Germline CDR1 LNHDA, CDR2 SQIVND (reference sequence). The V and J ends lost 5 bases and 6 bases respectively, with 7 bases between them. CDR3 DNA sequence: TGTGCCAGTAGTCCGGCGGATGAAAAACTGTTTTTT. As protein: CASSPADEKLFF.

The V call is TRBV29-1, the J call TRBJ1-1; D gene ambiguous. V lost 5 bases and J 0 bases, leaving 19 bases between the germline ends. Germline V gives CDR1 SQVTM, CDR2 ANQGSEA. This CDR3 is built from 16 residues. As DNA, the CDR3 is TGCAGCGTTTGCGACGGTGGGTGGTCCATGAACACTGAAGCTTTCTTT. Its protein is CSVCDGGWSMNTEAFF.

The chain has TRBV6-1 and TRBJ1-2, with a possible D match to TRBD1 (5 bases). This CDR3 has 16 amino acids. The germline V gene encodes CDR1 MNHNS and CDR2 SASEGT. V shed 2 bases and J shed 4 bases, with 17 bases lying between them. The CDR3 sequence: CASSEFYRGGPYGYTF. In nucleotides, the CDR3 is TGTGCCAGCAGTGAATTCTATCGGGGCGGACCCTATGGCTACACCTTC.

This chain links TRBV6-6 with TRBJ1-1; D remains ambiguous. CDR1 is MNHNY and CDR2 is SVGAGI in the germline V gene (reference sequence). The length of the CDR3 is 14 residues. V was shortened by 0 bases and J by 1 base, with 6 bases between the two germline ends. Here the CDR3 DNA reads TGTGCCAGCAGTTACTCGTCCCGGAACACTGAAGCTTTCTTT. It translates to CASSYSSRNTEAFF.